The 4 T cell receptor beta chains in this list originate from one sample, sequenced in a study of cytomegalovirus exposure and HLA in healthy donors. Sequencing was performed with immunoSEQ multiplex PCR; in TCRdb, only in-frame clones are kept and a portion is missing. The table shows about 170,000 clones, with about 83% occurring only once. The sequencing sample was made of PBMCs. Every receptor here comes from a woman in her thirties in good health and CMV-seronegative.

In this sample, this clone turned up many times. The chain has TRBV6-6 and TRBJ2-5; 11 bases align to TRBD1. The trim removed 6 bases at V and 5 bases at J, leaving 11 bases unmatched. The CDR3 contains 16 residues. Germline V gene data show CDR1 as MNHNY and CDR2 as SVGAGI (reference sequence). The CDR3, as DNA: TGTGCCAGCAGCAACCGGGGACAGGGGGTCGGGGAGACCCAGTACTTC. As protein: CASSNRGQGVGETQYF.

The V and J genes are TRBV14 and TRBJ1-2; no clear D. The CDR3 totals 16 residues. Germline CDR1 SGHDN, CDR2 FVKESK. V was shortened by 0 bases and J by 4 bases, with 15 bases between the two germline ends. Here the CDR3 DNA reads TGTGCCAGCAGCCAAGATTTTCGCGGTTCTGGCTATGGCTACACCTTC. This translates into CASSQDFRGSGYGYTF.

The chain joins TRBV27 to TRBJ1-2; weak D call: TRBD1 (6 bases). V lost 0 bases to trimming and J lost 4 bases, with 12 bases between them. Germline-derived CDR1 and CDR2 are MNHEY and SMNVEV (reference sequence). The CDR3 spans 15 residues. The CDR3 reads CASSLSPGHRYGYTF. The CDR3 DNA reads as TGTGCCAGCAGTTTATCCCCGGGACACCGCTATGGCTACACCTTC.

This clone was observed a single time. V is TRBV5-1 and J is TRBJ2-1; possible D gene TRBD2, 6 bases. The V gene's germline CDR1 is SGHRS and CDR2 YFSETQ. The CDR3 totals 11 residues. The V and J ends lost 6 bases and 10 bases respectively, with 11 bases between them. The CDR3 spells CASTSGGEQFF. CDR3 DNA sequence: TGCGCCAGCACCTCTGGGGGGGAGCAGTTCTTC.